This entry lists 11 T cell receptor beta chains sequenced from one sample in a study of blood T cell repertoires in COVID-19. The method was immunoSEQ multiplex PCR; TCRdb's version includes in-frame clones alone and lacks a portion of them. Altogether 20,000 to 30,000 clones are present, just over 90% being singletons, with the ten largest covering 7% to 9%. The specimen sequenced was peripheral blood. The origin of the receptors is a human donor in a cohort sampled during active COVID-19.

CDR3 protein: CASRSDKAGNTIYF. The CDR3 region has the DNA TGTGCCAGCAGGTCCGACAAAGCTGGAAACACCATATATTTT. The chain joins TRBV2 to TRBJ1-3; the D is unclear. The CDR3 is made up of 14 amino acids. CDR1 SNHLY and CDR2 FYNNEI come from the germline V gene. Between the trimmed V and J ends, which lost 6 bases and 2 bases, there was a span of 11 bases.

The CDR3 spells CASSLSGLLVSSYNEQFF. The CDR3 region has the DNA TGTGCCAGCAGCTTATCAGGTTTACTGGTTAGCTCCTACAATGAGCAGTTCTTC. This chain links TRBV7-9 with TRBJ2-1; D unresolved. V shed 2 bases and J shed 0 bases, with 17 bases lying between them. This CDR3 contains 18 residues. Germline V gene lookup returns CDR1 SEHNR and CDR2 FQNEAQ (reference sequence).

V gene TRBV4-2 combines with J gene TRBJ2-3, with 14 nucleotides matching TRBD2. Trimming cost V 3 bases and J 4 bases; bases outside gene matches: 3. The germline V gene has CDR1 LGHNA and CDR2 YNFKEQ. CDR3 length equals 16 residues. In DNA, the CDR3 is TGTGCCAGCAGCCAGGGGACTAGCGGGAGACCAGATACGCAGTATTTT. It yields the protein CASSQGTSGRPDTQYF.

This chain connects TRBV5-1 to TRBJ2-3; 7 bases fit TRBD2. The CDR3 sequence is 15 residues long. V dropped 7 bases and J dropped 0; count of bases not matched to a gene: 8. From germline, CDR1 is SGHRS and CDR2 YFSETQ. CDR3 in DNA: TGCGCCAGCGGATTAGCGGGTTCTAGCACAGATACGCAGTATTTT. The encoded protein is CASGLAGSSTDTQYF.

The rearrangement uses TRBV18 and TRBJ1-2; a weak D match, TRBD1 (6 bases). This CDR3 is 14 amino acids long. CDR1 is KGHSH and CDR2 is LQKENI in the germline V gene. V was trimmed by 3 bases and J by 2 bases, leaving 10 bases between them. The DNA for the CDR3 is TGTGCCAGCTCACCGGAGCAGGGGAACTATGGCTACACCTTC. It codes for CASSPEQGNYGYTF.

The chain joins TRBV29-1 to TRBJ2-3; 9 bases align to TRBD1. Per the germline V gene, CDR1 is SQVTM and CDR2 is ANQGSEA. The CDR3 is made up of 12 amino acids. V gave up 6 bases and J gave up 3 bases; unmatched junction bases: 1. In nucleotides, the CDR3 is TGCAGCGTGGACAGGGGAACAGATACGCAGTATTTT. Protein sequence: CSVDRGTDTQYF.

The chain is built from TRBV30 and TRBJ1-2; no definite D call. The germline V gene has CDR1 GTSNPN and CDR2 SVGIG (reference sequence). CDR3 length: 12 residues. V lost 4 bases, J lost 6 bases, and 12 bases lay in between. CDR3 sequence: CAWTKYLDGYTF. The CDR3 DNA is TGTGCCTGGACTAAGTACCTAGATGGCTACACCTTC.

V gene TRBV5-1 combines with J gene TRBJ1-6; D possibly corresponds to TRBD1 (5 bases). The CDR3 is 15 residues long. From germline, CDR1 is SGHRS and CDR2 YFSETQ. Trimming cost V 9 bases and J 1 base, with 14 bases left between them. CDR3 nucleotide sequence: TGCGCCATACGGGGGTTTAGTTCCTATAATTCACCCCTCCACTTT. It specifies CAIRGFSSYNSPLHF.

The chain employs TRBV19 and TRBJ2-1; TRBD2 is a possible D gene (7 bases). In germline, CDR1 is LNHDA, CDR2 SQIVND (reference sequence). The CDR3 contains 14 residues. The V end lost 9 bases, the J end lost 2 bases, and 14 bases lay between the germline ends. The DNA for the CDR3 is TGTGCCAGCGTGGAGGGGGGGACCTACAATGAGCAGTTCTTC. Protein sequence: CASVEGGTYNEQFF.

The chain links TRBV5-1 to TRBJ2-3; TRBD2 matches at 10 bases. CDR3 length: 18 residues. Germline lookup yields CDR1 SGHRS and CDR2 YFSETQ. Germline trimming cut 2 bases from V and 0 bases from J; bases unmatched to any gene: 9. The CDR3 nucleotides are TGCGCCAGCAGCTTCTGGGGGAGCGGGAGGGCCAGCACAGATACGCAGTATTTT. This codes for CASSFWGSGRASTDTQYF.

The chain couples TRBV5-6 to TRBJ2-1; 12 bases match TRBD2. V lost 2 bases, J lost 7 bases, and 7 bases stayed unmatched. This CDR3 comprises 16 residues. The germline V gene encodes CDR1 SGHDT and CDR2 YYEEEE. DNA for the CDR3: TGTGCCAGCAGCTTTCTAGCGGGAGGGCCTCGAAATGAGCAGTTCTTC. It is translated as CASSFLAGGPRNEQFF.